This TCR beta chain was identified during a study of cytomegalovirus exposure and HLA in healthy donors. Study summary: Across some 400 genotyped donors, approximately 81% landed in the Caucasian-associated ancestry cluster.

Primers: 60 Vbeta forward and 13 Jbeta reverse. Assay used: immunoSEQ multiplex PCR; TCRdb lists only in-frame clones, some missing. This table holds 100,000 to 150,000 clones, 80% to 85% found once. General study results and limits: Most sequenced TCRs were rare (though some public TCRs occurred in many donors). Analyses of presence and absence presupposed an approximately uniform sequencing depth across donors. There were a few CMV-associated chains whose specificity for CMV antigens was confirmed in vitro.

This CDR3 comprises 15 residues. V dropped 3 bases and J dropped 6 bases, with 15 bases sitting between them. Germline loops: CDR1 LGHNT, CDR2 FRNRAP. Of note for this clone: Its antigen is not known.

Sample: PBMCs. The chain is built from TRBV12-5 and TRBJ1-5; D might be TRBD1 (5 bases). The receptor was isolated from a woman aged 50 to 65 in good health and CMV-seropositive. CDR3 residues: CASGLSMQGRQPQHF. The CDR3 nucleotides are TGTGCTAGTGGTTTAAGTATGCAGGGCCGTCAGCCCCAGCATTTT.